This entry lists 26 T cell receptor beta chains sequenced from one sample in a study of beta chain bispecific antibodies for T cell cancers. Expansion lasted approximately three days, with either anti-CD3 antibody OKT3 or CD3/CD28 beads. Antigens for these TCRs are unknown. Points from the study as a whole: Normal T cells contributed less of the targeted TRBV signal than the leukemia cells did. The TRBV12-3 share of total TRBV signal fell 98.9% after anti-TRBV12 rather than anti-CD19 exposure.

Each CDR3 protein is one row after TCRdb ran MiXCR on the 5' RACE reads. Altogether 20,000 to 25,000 distinct CDR3 sequences are present, around 2% being singletons, with the ten largest covering over 5%. The sequencing here drew on healthy donor T cells cultured with leukemia cells, taken from a culture containing a bispecific antibody targeting TCR Vbeta12. The receptors stem from a human donor in good health. Some clones in this sample may be carry-over from other donors' samples.

This clonotype has ten or more counts. V and J are TRBV10-1 and TRBJ2-1; D gene uncertain. V lost 2 bases to trimming and J lost 4 bases, with 6 bases between them. The CDR3 has 13 amino acids. CDR1 WNHNN and CDR2 SYGVQD come from the germline V gene (reference sequence). As DNA, the CDR3 is TGCGCCAGCAGTGAGCGGTCTTACAATGAGCAGTTCTTC. Protein sequence: CASSERSYNEQFF.

This clonotype has ten or more counts. This chain uses TRBV19 with TRBJ1-6; 10 bases are shared with TRBD1. The V and J ends lost 5 bases and 11 bases, in that order; junction bases with no gene match: 6. CDR3 length: 14 amino acids. Germline V CDR1 and CDR2: LNHDA, SQIVND (reference sequence). The CDR3 nucleotides read TGTGCCAGTAGTCCCGGGACAGGGGTCCCACCCCTCCACTTT. Its protein is CASSPGTGVPPLHF.

This clonotype was seen many times. V is TRBV20-1 and J is TRBJ2-1, with 7 bases matching TRBD2. This CDR3 has 14 amino acids. Germline CDR1 reads DFQATT; CDR2 reads SNEGSKA (reference sequence). The CDR3 nucleotides read TGCGCCCGTAGTGGGGGGGGGATCTACAATGAGCAGTTCTTC. Residues: CARSGGGIYNEQFF.

This clonotype was seen at least ten times. The V call is TRBV9, the J call TRBJ1-1; D is unclear. The CDR3 contains 12 residues. Germline CDR1 is SGDLS and CDR2 is YYNGEE. Trimming removed 0 bases from V and 5 bases from J, with 5 bases in between. CDR3 sequence (DNA): TGTGCCAGCAGCGTAGGTGGAACTGAAGCTTTCTTT. Translating gives CASSVGGTEAFF.

This clonotype was found many times. This chain uses TRBV7-8 with TRBJ2-5, with D possibly being TRBD2 (5 bases). Germline V lookup: CDR1 SGHVS, CDR2 FQNEAQ. This CDR3 has 15 residues. Trimming removed 5 bases from V and 2 bases from J, with 15 bases in between. The CDR3 protein is CASSPSGLLQETQYF. The CDR3 coding sequence is TGTGCCAGCAGCCCAAGCGGTCTTCTACAAGAGACCCAGTACTTC.

This clonotype has a count of ten or more. The chain uses TRBV10-3 and TRBJ2-1, with TRBD2 matching 14 bases. This CDR3 has 18 residues. CDR1 ENHRY and CDR2 SYGVKD come from the germline V gene. V shed 3 bases and J 7 bases; nucleotides not matched to a gene: 11. CDR3: CAISDQTQGLAGENEQFF. The CDR3 nucleotides are TGTGCCATCAGTGACCAGACCCAGGGACTAGCGGGGGAAAATGAGCAGTTCTTC.

This clonotype was seen many times. The chain couples TRBV6-1 to TRBJ1-1; D gene uncertain. The V gene lost 4 bases and the J gene lost 3 bases, with 9 bases spanning the gap. This CDR3 comprises 13 residues. Germline-derived CDR1 and CDR2 are MNHNS and SASEGT. CDR3 in amino acids: CASSGVGDTEAFF. CDR3 DNA: TGTGCCAGCAGTGGCGTAGGAGACACTGAAGCTTTCTTT.

This clonotype was observed many times. V gene TRBV7-9 combines with J gene TRBJ2-1; D remains unclear. This CDR3 is 15 amino acids long. V was clipped by 5 bases and J by 6 bases, with 17 bases between them. Germline loops: CDR1 SEHNR, CDR2 FQNEAQ (reference sequence). CDR3 loop: CASSDELALCNEQFF. In DNA, the CDR3 is TGTGCCAGCAGCGACGAGTTGGCCCTGTGCAATGAGCAGTTCTTC.

The table lists this clonotype with many counts. The chain is built from TRBV20-1 and TRBJ2-7, with 11 bases matching TRBD2. Per germline, CDR1 DFQATT and CDR2 SNEGSKA (reference sequence). CDR3 length: 18 amino acids. J was trimmed by 3 bases and V by 0 bases; bases with no gene match: 13. CDR3: CSAREEVLAGAAFYEQYF. The CDR3 bases are TGCAGTGCTAGAGAGGAGGTACTAGCGGGGGCCGCCTTCTACGAGCAGTACTTC.

In this sample, this clonotype turned up many times. This chain uses TRBV9 with TRBJ2-3; D ambiguous. Germline assignment: CDR1 SGDLS and CDR2 YYNGEE. Deletions cut 0 bases from V and 1 base from J, with 9 bases between. The CDR3 extends over 15 amino acids. The CDR3 sequence is CASSVAQAGTDTQYF. DNA for the CDR3: TGTGCCAGCAGCGTAGCTCAGGCCGGCACAGATACGCAGTATTTT.

The table lists this clonotype with many counts. The rearrangement links TRBV2 to TRBJ1-5; D not certain. The CDR3 contains 13 residues. Germline V gene sequence: CDR1 SNHLY, CDR2 FYNNEI. V lost 1 base to trimming and J lost 4 bases, with 5 bases between them. The CDR3 loop reads CASSEEENQPQHF. The CDR3 DNA is TGTGCCAGCAGTGAAGAAGAGAATCAGCCCCAGCATTTT.

The chain employs TRBV19 and TRBJ1-1; 8 bases agree with TRBD1. This CDR3 has 14 residues. The V segment lost 5 bases and the J segment 7 bases; nucleotides outside the gene matches: 9. Germline V CDR1 and CDR2: LNHDA, SQIVND (reference sequence). This chain's CDR3 is CASSPLGDRIEAFF. The CDR3, as DNA: TGTGCCAGTAGTCCACTCGGGGACAGGATTGAAGCTTTCTTT.

This clonotype was recorded many times. This chain uses TRBV19 with TRBJ1-2; TRBD1 might be the D (6 bases). This CDR3 is built from 12 residues. The V gene lost 5 bases and the J gene lost 4 bases, with 8 bases spanning the gap. Germline lookup yields CDR1 LNHDA and CDR2 SQIVND (reference sequence). The CDR3 loop reads CASSPGAYGYTF. In nucleotides, the CDR3 is TGTGCCAGTAGTCCAGGGGCCTATGGCTACACCTTC. Supplemented by reference TRBV19 and TRBJ1-2, the full variable domain reads DGGITQSPKYLFRKEGQNVTLSCEQNLNHDAMYWYRQDPGQGLRLIYYSQIVNDFQKGDIAEGYSVSREKKESFPLTVTSAQKNPTAFYLCASSPGAYGYTFGSGTRLTVV.

The chain uses TRBV6-5 and TRBJ2-7; weak D call: TRBD1 (8 bases). Germline V gene data show CDR1 as MNHEY and CDR2 as SVGAGI. The length of the CDR3 is 16 residues. V was cut by 6 bases and J by 4 bases, with 22 bases left in between. The CDR3 here is CASSQVGTGLVYEQYF. CDR3 bases: TGTGCCAGCAGCCAAGTGGGGACAGGACTAGTGTACGAGCAGTACTTC.

This clonotype was observed at least ten times. This sequence joins TRBV7-9 and TRBJ2-1, with 9 bases aligning to TRBD2. CDR1 SEHNR and CDR2 FQNEAQ come from the germline V gene (reference sequence). The CDR3 totals 16 residues. V lost 3 bases, J lost 4 bases, and 7 bases stayed unmatched. CDR3 in DNA: TGTGCCAGCAGCTTCCCGAGCGGGGGGAATTACAATGAGCAGTTCTTC. Translation: CASSFPSGGNYNEQFF.

This clonotype was counted ten times or more. The chain couples TRBV14 to TRBJ2-7; D unresolved. In germline, CDR1 is SGHDN, CDR2 FVKESK. V lost 4 bases and J 2 bases, leaving 12 bases between the germline ends. The CDR3 loop spans 14 amino acids. CDR3 nucleotides: TGTGCCAGCAGCCCTGTCTTTCCTGCCTACGAGCAGTACTTC. It yields the protein CASSPVFPAYEQYF.

This clonotype was observed at least ten times. J is TRBJ2-5 and V is TRBV20-1; either TRBD1 or TRBD2 may supply D (5 bases each). V was trimmed by 0 bases and J by 5 bases, leaving 16 bases between them. Germline CDR1 DFQATT, CDR2 SNEGSKA (reference sequence). The CDR3 length is 15 residues. This CDR3 reads CSARDPGTAGETQYF. For the CDR3, the DNA is TGCAGTGCTAGAGACCCCGGGACGGCAGGGGAGACCCAGTACTTC.

The sample holds many counts of this clonotype. The chain is built from TRBV5-1 and TRBJ2-1; 9 bases are shared with TRBD1. Trimming at V came to 4 bases and at J to 0 bases, leaving 2 bases not matched to a gene. Germline V gene sequence: CDR1 SGHRS, CDR2 YFSETQ. The CDR3 covers 15 residues. DNA for the CDR3: TGCGCCAGCAGCCCGACAGGGGGCTCCTACAATGAGCAGTTCTTC. Translation: CASSPTGGSYNEQFF.

By share of the sample, this clonotype is medium-sized (0.01 to 0.1%). The chain uses TRBV6-5 and TRBJ1-1; D might be TRBD1 (6 bases). Germline values: CDR1 MNHEY, CDR2 SVGAGI. The germline V and J ends were trimmed by 6 bases and 5 bases, with 10 bases remaining between them. The CDR3 covers 12 residues. CDR3 in DNA: TGTGCCAGCAGCCCCGGACAGACTGAAGCTTTCTTT. Amino acid sequence: CASSPGQTEAFF.

Ten or more counts support this clonotype. The chain is built from TRBV27 and TRBJ2-1; 8 nucleotides match TRBD1. CDR1 and CDR2 from the germline V gene are MNHEY and SMNVEV (reference sequence). CDR3 length: 16 amino acids. V lost 4 bases to trimming and J lost 5 bases; unmatched junction nucleotides: 10. CDR3 coding DNA: TGTGCCAGCAGTTCGACAGGGGAGGCTTCCCACAATGAGCAGTTCTTC. Protein sequence: CASSSTGEASHNEQFF.

This clonotype is labeled as medium-sized. V gene TRBV25-1 combines with J gene TRBJ1-4; D is unresolved. Trimming cost V 3 bases and J 3 bases, with 8 bases left between them. In germline, CDR1 is MGHDK, CDR2 SYGVNS. The CDR3 contains 14 residues. The CDR3 sequence: CASSEARPNEKLFF. In DNA, the CDR3 is TGTGCCAGCAGTGAGGCCCGCCCTAATGAAAAACTGTTTTTT.

Only a few counts were recorded for this clonotype. The genes are TRBV18 and TRBJ1-2; D ambiguous. Trimming pared 5 bases from V and 4 bases from J, leaving 23 bases between. Germline V gives CDR1 KGHSH, CDR2 LQKENI. CDR3 length equals 17 residues. The CDR3 reads CASSSTKSPYRFYGYTF. The CDR3, as DNA: TGTGCCAGCTCATCTACTAAGTCCCCTTACAGATTCTATGGCTACACCTTC.

This clonotype ranks as medium-sized (0.01 to 0.1%). This chain joins TRBV5-1 and TRBJ2-7; 8 bases agree with TRBD2. The CDR3 runs 11 residues. Germline V lookup: CDR1 SGHRS, CDR2 YFSETQ. Trimming cost V 4 bases and J 7 bases; bases outside gene matches: 1. As DNA, the CDR3 is TGCGCCAGCAGCCCGGGGGGGGAGCAGTACTTC. Amino acids: CASSPGGEQYF. Full variable domain (missing parts from reference TRBV5-1 and TRBJ2-7): KAGVTQTPRYLIKTRGQQVTLSCSPISGHRSVSWYQQTPGQGLQFLFEYFSETQRNKGNFPGRFSGRQFSNSRSEMNVSTLELGDSALYLCASSPGGEQYFGPGTRLTVT.

This chain links TRBV19 with TRBJ2-7; D is possibly TRBD2 (5 bases). The CDR3 length is 13 residues. The germline V and J ends were trimmed by 1 base and 4 bases, with 8 bases remaining between them. From germline, CDR1 is LNHDA and CDR2 SQIVND (reference sequence). The CDR3, as DNA: TGTGCCAGTAGTATAGCGCCGGGGTACGAGCAGTACTTC. It yields the protein CASSIAPGYEQYF.

This clonotype was seen ten or more times. The chain links TRBV14 to TRBJ2-5; possibly TRBD1 for D (6 bases). Per the germline V gene, CDR1 is SGHDN and CDR2 is FVKESK. The CDR3 is 16 residues long. Trimming removed 10 bases from V and 2 bases from J, with 23 bases in between. CDR3 sequence reads: CANEPENTGRQETQYF. In nucleotides, the CDR3 is TGTGCCAACGAGCCTGAGAATACAGGGCGTCAAGAGACCCAGTACTTC.

This clonotype was observed many times. The chain combines TRBV5-6 with TRBJ2-7; D tentatively fits TRBD1 or TRBD2 (5 bases each). The V gene lost 0 bases and the J gene lost 4 bases, with 17 bases spanning the gap. Germline loops: CDR1 SGHDT, CDR2 YYEEEE. The CDR3 has 16 amino acids. CDR3 loop: CASSLAGGDGSYEQYF. The CDR3 DNA reads TGTGCCAGCAGCTTGGCTGGGGGAGATGGGTCGTACGAGCAGTACTTC.